The 9 T cell receptor beta chains below all came from one sample that was sequenced in a study of HIV-infected patients and healthy controls. No cell fractionation was done, so the repertoire covers all unsorted peripheral blood T cells. cDNA was made from approximately 500 ng RNA using alpha and beta constant primers. Separate chain-specific third strand synthesis with multiplexing indices produced the alpha and beta libraries. TCRdb processed the 5' RACE reads anew with MiXCR; each CDR3 protein has one entry. The table has under 20,000 distinct CDR3 sequences, around 10% seen once. The specimen was blood. Receptors originate from an adult in good health.

The V gene is TRBV7-6, the J gene TRBJ1-4; D is undetermined. CDR1 is SGHVS, CDR2 FNYEAQ, per germline. CDR3 size: 13 residues. V was trimmed by 11 bases and J by 3 bases, leaving 13 bases between them. The CDR3 region has the DNA TGTGCCGTCTCTGGGTCTTCTAATGAAAAACTGTTTTTT. Amino acid sequence: CAVSGSSNEKLFF. Full variable domain (outside the CDR3, taken from reference TRBV7-6 and TRBJ1-4): GAGVSQSPRYKVTKRGQDVALRCDPISGHVSLYWYRQALGQGPEFLTYFNYEAQQDKSGLPNDRFSAERPEGSISTLTIQRTEQRDSAMYRCAVSGSSNEKLFFGSGTQLSVL.

This clonotype was recorded at least ten times. This rearrangement joins TRBV12-3 or TRBV12-4 to TRBJ2-1; D might be TRBD1 or TRBD2, each matching 5 bases. Between the trimmed V and J ends, which lost 5 bases and 5 bases, there was a span of 16 bases. The CDR3 spans 15 residues. CDR3 protein: CASSGQGRGDNEQFF. The DNA for the CDR3 is TGTGCCAGCAGTGGCCAAGGTAGAGGGGACAATGAGCAGTTCTTC.

This clonotype showed up many times. The chain employs TRBV21-1 and TRBJ2-7; the table's D call, TRBD1, was not checked against the DNA. TRBV21-1 is noted as a pseudogene. This CDR3 contains 13 residues. DNA of the CDR3: TGTGCCAGCAGCAAAGGGGACACCTGTTGGCAGTACTTC. As protein: CASSKGDTCWQYF.

Many counts were recorded for this clonotype. The chain has TRBV20-1 and TRBJ1-6; 8 bases align to TRBD1. Germline trimming cut 7 bases from V and 8 bases from J; bases unmatched to any gene: 13. The CDR3 runs 15 residues. Germline V gene data show CDR1 as DFQATT and CDR2 as SNEGSKA (reference sequence). The CDR3 DNA reads TGCAGTGGGATTCGACAGGGGCTGAGGCATTCACCCCTCCACTTT. Translation gives CSGIRQGLRHSPLHF.

This clonotype is judged medium-sized. For the CDR3, the DNA is TGTGCCAGCAATCGTGATGGCGGGTACAATGAGCAGTTCTTC. Amino acid sequence: CASNRDGGYNEQFF. The chain couples TRBV6-2 or TRBV6-3 to TRBJ2-1; D is perhaps TRBD2 (5 bases). V gave up 7 bases and J gave up 4 bases, with 14 bases separating them. Germline loops: CDR1 MNHEY, CDR2 SVGEGT. The CDR3 extends over 14 amino acids.

This clonotype was seen repeatedly, ten times or more. V and J are TRBV30 and TRBJ1-1; unclear D gene. V was clipped by 0 bases and J by 0 bases, with 5 bases between them. CDR1 is GTSNPN and CDR2 is SVGIG in the germline V gene (reference sequence). The CDR3 has 13 amino acids. Written as DNA, the CDR3 is TGTGCCTGGAGTGTACAGCTGAACACTGAAGCTTTCTTT. As protein: CAWSVQLNTEAFF.

This clonotype was recorded at least ten times. This sequence joins TRBV29-1 and TRBJ2-3, with 8 bases that match TRBD2. V lost 3 bases, J lost 0 bases, and 2 bases stayed unmatched. Germline V gene sequence: CDR1 SQVTM, CDR2 ANQGSEA. The CDR3 consists of 14 residues. The CDR3 reads CSVDASGSTDTQYF. The DNA for the CDR3 is TGCAGCGTTGACGCTAGCGGGAGCACAGATACGCAGTATTTT.

This clonotype came up many times. For the CDR3, the DNA is TGCGCCAGCAGTCTCGGTCAGCAGGGCGAGCAGTACTTC. Its protein is CASSLGQQGEQYF. This chain joins TRBV5-1 and TRBJ2-7; D possibly corresponds to TRBD1 (5 bases). The V gene's germline CDR1 is SGHRS and CDR2 YFSETQ. V was clipped by 5 bases and J by 6 bases, with 15 bases between them. The CDR3 contains 13 residues.

This clonotype was detected many times. The chain links TRBV6-1 to TRBJ2-5; 13 bases align to TRBD2. Germline values: CDR1 MNHNS, CDR2 SASEGT. This CDR3 is 15 amino acids long. V shed 6 bases and J 5 bases; nucleotides not matched to a gene: 6. CDR3 DNA: TGTGCCAGCAGCCTACTAGCGGGAGGGCCCGAGACCCAGTACTTC. It specifies CASSLLAGGPETQYF.